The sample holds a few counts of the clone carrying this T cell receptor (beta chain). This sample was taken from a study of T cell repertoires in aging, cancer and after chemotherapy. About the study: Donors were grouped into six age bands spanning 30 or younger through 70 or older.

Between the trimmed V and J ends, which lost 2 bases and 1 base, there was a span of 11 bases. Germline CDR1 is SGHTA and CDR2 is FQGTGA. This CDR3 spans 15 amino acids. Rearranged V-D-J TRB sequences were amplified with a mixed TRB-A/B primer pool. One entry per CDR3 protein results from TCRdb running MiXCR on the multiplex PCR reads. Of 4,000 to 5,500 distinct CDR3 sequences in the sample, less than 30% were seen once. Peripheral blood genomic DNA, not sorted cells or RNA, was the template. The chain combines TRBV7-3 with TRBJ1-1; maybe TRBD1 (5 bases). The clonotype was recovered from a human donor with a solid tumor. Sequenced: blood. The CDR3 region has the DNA TGTGCCAGCAGCTTAGGCCCGGGGGAGAACACTGAAGCTTTCTTT. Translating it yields CASSLGPGENTEAFF.